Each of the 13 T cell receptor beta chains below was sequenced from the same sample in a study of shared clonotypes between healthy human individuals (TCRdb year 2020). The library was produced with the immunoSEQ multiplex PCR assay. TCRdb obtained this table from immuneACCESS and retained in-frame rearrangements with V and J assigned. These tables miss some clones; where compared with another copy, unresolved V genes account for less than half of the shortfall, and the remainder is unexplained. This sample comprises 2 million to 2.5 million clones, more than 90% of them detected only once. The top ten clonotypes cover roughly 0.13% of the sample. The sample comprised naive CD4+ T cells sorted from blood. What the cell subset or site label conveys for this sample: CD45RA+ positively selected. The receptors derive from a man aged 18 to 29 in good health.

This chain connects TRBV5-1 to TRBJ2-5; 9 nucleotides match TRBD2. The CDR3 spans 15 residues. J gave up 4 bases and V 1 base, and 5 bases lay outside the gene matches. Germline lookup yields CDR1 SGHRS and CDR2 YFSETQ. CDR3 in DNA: TGCGCCAGCAGCTTGTTAGCGGGAGTCGGAGAGACCCAGTACTTC. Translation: CASSLLAGVGETQYF.

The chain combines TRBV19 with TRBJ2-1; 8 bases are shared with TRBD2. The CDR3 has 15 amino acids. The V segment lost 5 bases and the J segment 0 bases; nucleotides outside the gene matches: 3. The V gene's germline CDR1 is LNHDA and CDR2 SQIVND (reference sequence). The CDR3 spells CASSRSGSSYNEQFF. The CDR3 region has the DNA TGTGCCAGTAGTCGGAGCGGGAGCTCCTACAATGAGCAGTTCTTC.

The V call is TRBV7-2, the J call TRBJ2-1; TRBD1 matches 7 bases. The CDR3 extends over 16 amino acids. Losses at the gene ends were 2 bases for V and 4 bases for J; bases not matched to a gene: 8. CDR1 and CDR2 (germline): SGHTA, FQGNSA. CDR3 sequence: CASSLPTGMAYNEQFF. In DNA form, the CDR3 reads TGTGCCAGCAGCTTACCGACAGGGATGGCGTACAATGAGCAGTTCTTC.

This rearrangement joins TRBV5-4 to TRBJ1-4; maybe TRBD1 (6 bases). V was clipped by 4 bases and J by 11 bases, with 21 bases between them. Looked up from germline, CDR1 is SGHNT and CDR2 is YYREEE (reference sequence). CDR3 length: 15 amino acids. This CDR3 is CASSPTRDTSGKLFF. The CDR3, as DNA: TGTGCCAGCAGCCCGACCCGGGACACCTCTGGGAAACTGTTTTTT.

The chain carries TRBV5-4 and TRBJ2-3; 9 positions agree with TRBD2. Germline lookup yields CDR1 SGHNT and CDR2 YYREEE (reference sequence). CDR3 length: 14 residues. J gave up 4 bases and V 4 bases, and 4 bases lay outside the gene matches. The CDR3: CASSRLAGSDTQYF. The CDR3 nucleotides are TGTGCCAGCAGCCGGCTAGCGGGGTCAGATACGCAGTATTTT.

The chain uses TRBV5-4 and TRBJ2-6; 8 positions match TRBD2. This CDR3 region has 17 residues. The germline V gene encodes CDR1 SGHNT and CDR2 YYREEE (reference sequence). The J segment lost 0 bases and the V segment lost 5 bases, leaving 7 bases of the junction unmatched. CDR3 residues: CASRSGGPHSGANVLTF. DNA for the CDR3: TGTGCCAGCAGAAGCGGGGGACCGCACTCTGGGGCCAACGTCCTGACTTTC.

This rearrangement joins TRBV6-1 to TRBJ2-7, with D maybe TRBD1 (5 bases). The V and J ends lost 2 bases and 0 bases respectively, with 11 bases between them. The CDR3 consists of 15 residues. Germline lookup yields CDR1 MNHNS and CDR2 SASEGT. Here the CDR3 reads CASSEMAGHSYEQYF. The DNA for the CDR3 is TGTGCCAGCAGTGAAATGGCAGGACACTCCTACGAGCAGTACTTC.

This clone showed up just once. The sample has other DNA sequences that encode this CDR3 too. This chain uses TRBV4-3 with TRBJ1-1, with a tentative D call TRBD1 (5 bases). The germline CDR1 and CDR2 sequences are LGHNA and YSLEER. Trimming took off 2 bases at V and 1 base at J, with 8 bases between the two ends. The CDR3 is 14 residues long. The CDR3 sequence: CASSQWQGNTEAFF. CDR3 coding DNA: TGCGCCAGCAGCCAATGGCAGGGGAACACTGAAGCTTTCTTT.

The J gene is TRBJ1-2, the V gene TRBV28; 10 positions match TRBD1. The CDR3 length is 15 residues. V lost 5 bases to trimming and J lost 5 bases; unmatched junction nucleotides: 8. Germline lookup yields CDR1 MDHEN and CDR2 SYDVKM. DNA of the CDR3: TGTGCCAGCAGTCCCCGACAGGGGGCATGGTATGGCTACACCTTC. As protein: CASSPRQGAWYGYTF.

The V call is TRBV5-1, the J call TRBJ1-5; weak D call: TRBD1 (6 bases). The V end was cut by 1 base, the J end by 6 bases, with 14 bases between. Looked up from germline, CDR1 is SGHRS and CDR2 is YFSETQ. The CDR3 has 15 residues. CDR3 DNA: TGCGCCAGCAGCTTGTCGGACAGCAAAGGTCAGCCCCAGCATTTT. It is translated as CASSLSDSKGQPQHF. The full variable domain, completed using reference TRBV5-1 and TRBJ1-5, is KAGVTQTPRYLIKTRGQQVTLSCSPISGHRSVSWYQQTPGQGLQFLFEYFSETQRNKGNFPGRFSGRQFSNSRSEMNVSTLELGDSALYLCASSLSDSKGQPQHFGDGTRLSIL.

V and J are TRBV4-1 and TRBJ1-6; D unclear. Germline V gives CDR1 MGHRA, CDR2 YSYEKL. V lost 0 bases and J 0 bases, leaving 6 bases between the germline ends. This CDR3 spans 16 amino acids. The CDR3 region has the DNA TGCGCCAGCAGCCAAGACTCCGGCTCCTATAATTCACCCCTCCACTTT. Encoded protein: CASSQDSGSYNSPLHF.

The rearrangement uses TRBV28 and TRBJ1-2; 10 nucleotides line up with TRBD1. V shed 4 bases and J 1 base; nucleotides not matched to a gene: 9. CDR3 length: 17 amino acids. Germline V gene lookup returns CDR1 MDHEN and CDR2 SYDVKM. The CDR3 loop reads CASSSGQGGNYNYGYTF. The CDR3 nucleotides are TGTGCCAGCAGTTCAGGACAGGGGGGCAACTATAACTATGGCTACACCTTC.

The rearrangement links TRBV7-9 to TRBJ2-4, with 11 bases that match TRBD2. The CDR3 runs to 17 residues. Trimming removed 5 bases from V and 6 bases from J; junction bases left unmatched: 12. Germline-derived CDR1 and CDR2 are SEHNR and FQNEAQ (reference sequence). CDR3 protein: CASSPLAGETGGNIQYF. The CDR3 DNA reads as TGTGCCAGCAGCCCACTAGCGGGAGAGACGGGCGGAAACATTCAGTACTTC.